The 25 T cell receptor beta chains presented below share a single source sample, sequenced in a study of cytomegalovirus exposure and HLA in healthy donors. With 60 Vbeta and 13 Jbeta primers, the PCR was carried out. The assay was immunoSEQ multiplex PCR, and TCRdb's table has in-frame clones only and misses some. The sample lists tens of thousands of clones, roughly four fifths occurring once. Specimen: PBMCs. These receptors all stem from a man younger than 40 in good health and CMV-seronegative.

The chain recombines TRBV19 with TRBJ1-6; D ambiguous. Germline CDR1 is LNHDA and CDR2 is SQIVND (reference sequence). Trimming removed 3 bases at V and 3 bases at J, with 9 bases between. The CDR3 contains 15 residues. The CDR3, as DNA: TGTGCCAGTAGTATTTCTAGGAACTATAATTCACCCCTCCACTTT. Amino acids: CASSISRNYNSPLHF.

The chain joins TRBV5-1 to TRBJ1-1; TRBD1 might be the D (5 bases). CDR3 length equals 15 residues. CDR1 SGHRS and CDR2 YFSETQ come from the germline V gene. The germline V and J ends were trimmed by 4 bases and 2 bases, with 15 bases remaining between them. For the CDR3, the DNA is TGCGCCAGCAGCCTGGACACAGTTCCCAACACTGAAGCTTTCTTT. It specifies CASSLDTVPNTEAFF.

The chain combines TRBV4-2 with TRBJ2-7; 9 positions match TRBD2. Germline V gene data show CDR1 as LGHNA and CDR2 as YNFKEQ. V shed 2 bases, J shed 5 bases, and the junction held 4 bases outside the gene matches. The CDR3 is made up of 14 amino acids. CDR3 in DNA: TGTGCCAGCAGCCAACGGCGGGGGGGCCACGAGCAGTACTTC. Translating it yields CASSQRRGGHEQYF.

Note on this clone: Relative to the germline gene, one junction end is altered; a read error may explain this. The chain couples TRBV15 to TRBJ2-1; TRBD1 agrees at 11 bases. Germline V gene data show CDR1 as LNHNV and CDR2 as YYDKDF (reference sequence). The CDR3 covers 12 residues. The CDR3 spells CATSRDRGLLVF. The CDR3 DNA reads as TGTGCCACCAGCAGGGACAGGGGGCTCTTGGTCTTC.

The chain combines TRBV7-9 with TRBJ2-3, with D perhaps TRBD1 (5 bases). Germline V gene lookup returns CDR1 SEHNR and CDR2 FQNEAQ (reference sequence). The length of the CDR3 is 17 residues. V dropped 1 base and J dropped 0 bases, with 14 bases sitting between them. This CDR3 reads CASSLGFEGVSTDTQYF. The CDR3 nucleotides are TGTGCCAGCAGCTTAGGGTTTGAAGGGGTCAGCACAGATACGCAGTATTTT.

DNA of the CDR3: TGTGCCAGCAGCTTAGCTGGGGAGGGTTCCACCTATGGCTACACCTTC. Amino acid sequence: CASSLAGEGSTYGYTF. V and J are TRBV7-8 and TRBJ1-2; D is undetermined. This CDR3 spans 16 amino acids. Germline CDR1 and CDR2: SGHVS and FQNEAQ. V gave up 0 bases and J gave up 4 bases, with 15 bases separating them. The full variable domain, in which reference TRBV7-8 and TRBJ1-2 provide the parts outside the CDR3, is GAGVSQSPRYKVAKRGQDVALRCDPISGHVSLFWYQQALGQGPEFLTYFQNEAQLDKSGLPSDRFFAERPEGSVSTLKIQRTQQEDSAVYLCASSLAGEGSTYGYTFGSGTRLTVV.

The CDR3 DNA follows: TGTGCCAGCGGGGGGGAAGGTGAGCAGTTCTTC. This sequence encodes CASGGEGEQFF. This chain joins TRBV9 and TRBJ2-1; TRBD2 aligns across 7 bases. V shed 7 bases and J 9 bases; nucleotides not matched to a gene: 4. Germline V gene sequence: CDR1 SGDLS, CDR2 YYNGEE. The CDR3 extends over 11 amino acids. Full variable domain (missing parts from reference TRBV9 and TRBJ2-1): DSGVTQTPKHLITATGQRVTLRCSPRSGDLSVYWYQQSLDQGLQFLIQYYNGEERAKGNILERFSAQQFPDLHSELNLSSLELGDSALYFCASGGEGEQFFGPGTRLTVL.

This chain joins TRBV5-1 and TRBJ2-5, with 9 bases fitting TRBD2. Per the germline V gene, CDR1 is SGHRS and CDR2 is YFSETQ. With 4 bases clipped from V and 4 bases from J, the junction kept 5 bases outside the gene matches. The CDR3 loop spans 14 amino acids. The CDR3 DNA follows: TGCGCCAGCAGCCCGGGACTAGCCGGAGAGACCCAGTACTTC. Amino acids: CASSPGLAGETQYF.

The chain is built from TRBV25-1 and TRBJ1-1; D is perhaps TRBD1 (5 bases). Germline assignment: CDR1 MGHDK and CDR2 SYGVNS. V gave up 4 bases and J gave up 2 bases, with 11 bases separating them. The CDR3 is 14 residues long. The CDR3 coding sequence is TGTGCCAGCAGTGGTGGACACCGCAACACTGAAGCTTTCTTT. Amino acids: CASSGGHRNTEAFF.

The gene calls are TRBV27 and TRBJ1-5; 10 nucleotides agree with TRBD1. CDR3 size: 15 residues. The V gene's germline CDR1 is MNHEY and CDR2 SMNVEV (reference sequence). The V and J ends lost 8 bases and 5 bases, in that order; junction bases with no gene match: 9. The CDR3 is CASRLGTGDDQPQHF. The CDR3 DNA is TGTGCCAGCCGCCTGGGGACAGGGGACGATCAGCCCCAGCATTTT.

The chain couples TRBV2 to TRBJ1-2, with 8 bases aligning to TRBD1. The CDR3 runs 12 residues. J lost 4 bases, V lost 5 bases, and 0 bases had no gene match. The germline V gene has CDR1 SNHLY and CDR2 FYNNEI. The CDR3 loop is CASSTGGYGYTF. Written as DNA, the CDR3 is TGTGCCAGCAGTACAGGGGGCTATGGCTACACCTTC.

CDR3 residues: CASSYSSGRYTEAFF. The CDR3 region has the DNA TGTGCCAGCAGTTACTCGTCCGGGAGGTACACTGAAGCTTTCTTT. The rearrangement uses TRBV6-6 and TRBJ1-1; the D is unclear. V was shortened by 0 bases and J by 3 bases, with 11 bases between the two germline ends. The CDR3 length is 15 residues. Germline CDR1 reads MNHNY; CDR2 reads SVGAGI (reference sequence).

V usage is TRBV27 and J usage is TRBJ2-3; 12 bases are shared with TRBD2. Germline CDR1 MNHEY, CDR2 SMNVEV (reference sequence). The J segment lost 4 bases and the V segment lost 7 bases, leaving 9 bases of the junction unmatched. CDR3 length: 16 amino acids. The CDR3 loop reads CASMRLAGDVSDTQYF. CDR3 nucleotide sequence: TGTGCCAGCATGAGACTAGCGGGAGATGTGTCAGATACGCAGTATTTT.

This chain connects TRBV9 to TRBJ1-1, with 9 bases lining up with TRBD1. The V gene end was trimmed by 2 bases and the J gene end by 6 bases; junction bases not matched to a gene: 5. The CDR3 sequence is 14 residues long. CDR1 and CDR2 (germline): SGDLS, YYNGEE. The CDR3 DNA reads TGTGCCAGCAGCGTTGGCGGGACAGGGCCTGAAGCTTTCTTT. Translated, it gives CASSVGGTGPEAFF.

This clone appeared once. The chain recombines TRBV6-5 with TRBJ2-5; the match to TRBD2 covers 9 bases. The end of the DNA fits TRBJ2-7 better, so the J call may be wrong. Germline CDR1 MNHEY, CDR2 SVGAGI. This CDR3 spans 16 amino acids. The CDR3 DNA reads TGTGCCAGCAGTTACCATGGGCTAGCGGGGCTCTACGAGCAGTACTTC. It specifies CASSYHGLAGLYEQYF.

This clone was counted only a few times. The V gene is TRBV6-1, the J gene TRBJ1-3, with D uncertain. The CDR3 has 15 amino acids. The V end lost 1 base, the J end lost 0 bases, and 7 bases lay between the germline ends. Germline CDR1 MNHNS, CDR2 SASEGT. CDR3 residues: CASSEGSFSGNTIYF. The DNA of the CDR3 is TGTGCCAGCAGTGAAGGAAGCTTCTCTGGAAACACCATATATTTT.

The V and J genes are TRBV6-6 and TRBJ1-1, with 9 bases matching TRBD1. CDR3 length: 14 residues. Per the germline V gene, CDR1 is MNHNY and CDR2 is SVGAGI (reference sequence). Trimming removed 4 bases from V and 6 bases from J; junction bases left unmatched: 6. CDR3 region: CASSSRDREAEAFF. The CDR3, as DNA: TGTGCCAGCAGTTCCCGGGACAGGGAGGCTGAAGCTTTCTTT.

The rearrangement joins TRBV2 to TRBJ1-6; tentative D call: TRBD1 (5 bases). CDR1 SNHLY and CDR2 FYNNEI come from the germline V gene. The length of the CDR3 is 16 residues. Trimming stripped 3 bases from V and 9 bases from J, with 18 bases between. CDR3 in amino acids: CASSDSWDSGISPLHF. The CDR3 DNA follows: TGTGCCAGCAGTGATTCCTGGGATTCAGGGATTTCACCCCTCCACTTT.

The chain combines TRBV20-1 with TRBJ1-1; unclear D gene. The CDR3 has 11 residues. In germline, CDR1 is DFQATT, CDR2 SNEGSKA (reference sequence). Trimming shortened V by 7 bases and J by 2 bases, and 8 bases separated the two germline ends. CDR3 sequence: CSVRANTEAFF. As DNA, the CDR3 is TGCAGTGTCCGCGCTAACACTGAAGCTTTCTTT.

The chain's CDR3 is CASSLVARSYNEQFF. The CDR3 bases are TGTGCCAGCAGCTTAGTAGCTCGGTCCTACAATGAGCAGTTCTTC. The chain has TRBV11-3 and TRBJ2-1; unclear D gene. V lost 1 base and J lost 1, with 8 bases in between. This CDR3 contains 15 residues. CDR1 and CDR2 (germline): SGHNT, YENEEA. Combining the CDR3 with reference TRBV11-3 and TRBJ2-1 gives the whole variable domain EAGVVQSPRYKIIEKKQPVAFWCNPISGHNTLYWYLQNLGQGPELLIRYENEEAVDDSQLPKDRFSAERLKGVDSTLKIQPAELGDSAVYLCASSLVARSYNEQFFGPGTRLTVL.

The chain joins TRBV5-1 to TRBJ1-1; D possibly corresponds to TRBD1 (6 bases). The CDR3 loop spans 15 amino acids. With 4 bases removed from V and 5 bases from J, the gap between germline ends came to 18 bases. Germline CDR1 is SGHRS and CDR2 is YFSETQ. The CDR3 DNA follows: TGCGCCAGCAGCACAGACCAGGGAAGGGGGACTGAAGCTTTCTTT. As protein: CASSTDQGRGTEAFF.

The gene calls are TRBV7-2 and TRBJ1-1, with a tentative D call TRBD1 (6 bases). Germline V gene data show CDR1 as SGHTA and CDR2 as FQGNSA. Trimming took off 5 bases at V and 1 base at J, with 8 bases between the two ends. CDR3 length equals 13 residues. The CDR3 region has the DNA TGTGCCAGCAGCCGACAGGAGAACACTGAAGCTTTCTTT. As protein: CASSRQENTEAFF.

CDR3 bases: TGTGCAAGTCGCTTATTTGGACAGAATACAGCTCTTTACTACGAGCAGTACTTC. This translates into CASRLFGQNTALYYEQYF. The chain joins TRBV12-2 to TRBJ2-7; the D call of TRBD1 is as the table states it, not checked on the DNA. TRBV12-2 is listed as a pseudogene. This CDR3 region has 18 residues.

This chain links TRBV10-3 with TRBJ1-5; maybe TRBD1 (6 bases). CDR1 and CDR2 from the germline V gene are ENHRY and SYGVKD. This CDR3 has 15 residues. The germline V and J ends were trimmed by 10 bases and 0 bases, with 16 bases remaining between them. CDR3 DNA: TGTGCCACCAGGACAGCTTCTAATAGCAATCAGCCCCAGCATTTT. Translating gives CATRTASNSNQPQHF.

V is TRBV6-5 and J is TRBJ2-5, with D tentatively TRBD2 (6 bases). The CDR3 is made up of 13 amino acids. Germline V gene sequence: CDR1 MNHEY, CDR2 SVGAGI. V lost 6 bases and J 2 bases, leaving 10 bases between the germline ends. This chain's CDR3 is CASRAAGQETQYF. The DNA of the CDR3 is TGTGCCAGCAGGGCGGCGGGGCAAGAGACCCAGTACTTC.